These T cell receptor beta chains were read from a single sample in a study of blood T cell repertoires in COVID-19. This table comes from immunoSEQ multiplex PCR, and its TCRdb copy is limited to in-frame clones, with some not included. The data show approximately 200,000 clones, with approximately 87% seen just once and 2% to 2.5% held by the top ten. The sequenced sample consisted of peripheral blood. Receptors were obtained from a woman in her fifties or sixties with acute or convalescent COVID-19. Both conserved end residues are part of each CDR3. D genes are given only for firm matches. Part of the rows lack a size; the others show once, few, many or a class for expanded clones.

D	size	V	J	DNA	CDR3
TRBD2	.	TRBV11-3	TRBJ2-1	TGTGCCAGCAGCGTTGGGGGGGGAAATGAGCAGTTCTTC	CASSVGGGNEQFF
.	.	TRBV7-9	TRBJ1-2	TGTGCCAGCAGCTTTGAGGGGGACTATGGCTACACCTTC	CASSFEGDYGYTF
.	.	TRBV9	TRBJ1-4	TGTGCCAGCAGCGTAGGGCCAGGGGAGAATGAAAAACTGTTTTTT	CASSVGPGENEKLFF
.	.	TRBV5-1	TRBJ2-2	TGCGCCAGCAGGGACGGGGGGCTCAACACCGGGGAGCTGTTTTTT	CASRDGGLNTGELFF
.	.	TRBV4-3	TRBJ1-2	TGCGCCAGCAGCCCTGGACAGCCAGCAATCTATGGCTACACCTTC	CASSPGQPAIYGYTF
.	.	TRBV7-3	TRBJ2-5	TGTGCCAGCAGCTCGAGCGCGCAGGAGACCCAGTACTTC	CASSSSAQETQYF
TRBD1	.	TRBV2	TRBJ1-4	TGTGCCAGCGGAGATCCGGGACAGGCTAATGAAAAACTGTTTTTT	CASGDPGQANEKLFF
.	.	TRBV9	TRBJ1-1	TGTGCCAGCAGCGATGACAGGTCCCAACGCGCTGAAGCTTTCTTT	CASSDDRSQRAEAFF
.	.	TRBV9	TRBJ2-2	TGTGCCAGCAGCCCCGGCACCGGGGAGCTGTTTTTT	CASSPGTGELFF
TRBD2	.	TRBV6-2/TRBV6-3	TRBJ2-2	TGTGCCAGCAGTTACCTAGCGGGACGTGTCGGGGAGCTGTTTTTT	CASSYLAGRVGELFF
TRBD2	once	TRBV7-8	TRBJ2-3	TGTGCCAGCAGCCCTGGGACTAGCGGGGGAAAGTCGGATACGCAGTATTTT	CASSPGTSGGKSDTQYF
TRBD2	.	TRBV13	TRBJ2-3	TGTGCCAGCAGCTTCCTTACCCTAGCGGGGGGACCCAGCACAGATACGCAGTATTTT	CASSFLTLAGGPSTDTQYF
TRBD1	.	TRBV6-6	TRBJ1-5	TGTGCCAGCACGCGAGGGGGACAGGGGGGCCAGCCCCAGCATTTT	CASTRGGQGGQPQHF
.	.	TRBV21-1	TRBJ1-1	TGTGCCAGCAGCAAAGGGGGGGCTGAAGCTTTCTTT	CASSKGGAEAFF
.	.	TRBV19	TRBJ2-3	TGTGCCAGTAGTAGTCTAGACACAGATACGCAGTATTTT	CASSSLDTDTQYF
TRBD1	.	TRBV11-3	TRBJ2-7	TGTGCCAGCAGCTTAGTGACAGGGGGTGCCTACGAGCAGTACTTC	CASSLVTGGAYEQYF
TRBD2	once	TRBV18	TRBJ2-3	TGTGCCAGCTCACCGGGGGTAGCGGGGACACAGGATACGCAGTATTTT	CASSPGVAGTQDTQYF
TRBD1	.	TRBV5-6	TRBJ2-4	TGTGCCAGCAGCTCAGTCTGGGACAGTTTCGCAAACATTCAGTACTTC	CASSSVWDSFANIQYF
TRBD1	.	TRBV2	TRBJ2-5	TGTGCCAGCAGTGTGAAGAGGACAGGGGGAGAGACCCAGTACTTC	CASSVKRTGGETQYF
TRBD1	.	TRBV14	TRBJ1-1	TGTGCCAGCAGCCGTCGGAGGGGGACAGGGGGTGAAACTGAAGCTTTCTTT	CASSRRRGTGGETEAFF
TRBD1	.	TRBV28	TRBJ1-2	TGTGCCAGCAGTTCCGGACAGGGGGGTGGCTACACCTTC	CASSSGQGGGYTF
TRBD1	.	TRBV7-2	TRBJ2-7	TGTGCCAGCAGCAAAGGGGGCAGTTTCTACGAGCAGTACTTC	CASSKGGSFYEQYF
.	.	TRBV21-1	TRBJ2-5	TGTGCCAGCAGCAAATATAGGCGCCCGGGACAGGGAACCCAGTACTTC	CASSKYRRPGQGTQYF
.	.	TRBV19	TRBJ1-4	TGTGCCAGTAGTATCTGGGGCAGGGAGGAGGAAAAACTGTTTTTT	CASSIWGREEEKLFF
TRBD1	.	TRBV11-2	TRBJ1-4	TGTGCCAGCAGCTCGCCCAAAGGACGGCCGGGACAGGGGTATGAAAAACTGTTTTTT	CASSSPKGRPGQGYEKLFF
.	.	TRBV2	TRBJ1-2	TGTGCCAGCAGTGAGTCGGGTATCCACTATGGCTACACCTTC	CASSESGIHYGYTF
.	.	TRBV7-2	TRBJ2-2	TGTGCCAGCAGCTTAGTAGTGAACACCGGGGAGCTGTTTTTT	CASSLVVNTGELFF
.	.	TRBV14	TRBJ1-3	TGTGCCAGCAGCCCCGCCGTGGGGGGACCGAGCCACACCATATATTTT	CASSPAVGGPSHTIYF
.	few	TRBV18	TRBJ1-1	TGTGCCAGCTCACCTCGGAGCCGGAACACTGAAGCTTTCTTT	CASSPRSRNTEAFF
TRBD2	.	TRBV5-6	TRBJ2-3	TGTGCCAGCAGCTTGGAGCTAGCGGGGGGCAACCCAGATACGCAGTATTTT	CASSLELAGGNPDTQYF
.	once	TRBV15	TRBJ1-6	TGTGCCACCACTTACCGGAGGGGAAATTCACCCCTCCACTTT	CATTYRRGNSPLHF
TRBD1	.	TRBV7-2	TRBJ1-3	TGTGCCAGCAGCACCGGACAGGGTTTCTCTGGAAACACCATATATTTT	CASSTGQGFSGNTIYF
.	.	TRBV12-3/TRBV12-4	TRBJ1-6	TGTGCCAGCAGTTCATCCTATAATTCACCCCTCCACTTT	CASSSSYNSPLHF
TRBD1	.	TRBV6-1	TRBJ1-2	TGTGCCAGCAGTGATTCGAGACAGGGGGCGAATGGCTACACCTTC	CASSDSRQGANGYTF
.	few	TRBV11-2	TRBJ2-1	TGTGCCAGCGGACAGACTTACAATGAGCAGTTCTTC	CASGQTYNEQFF
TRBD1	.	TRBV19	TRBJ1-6	TGTGCCAGTAGTATCCGGGACAGGGGTTCACCCCTCCACTTT	CASSIRDRGSPLHF
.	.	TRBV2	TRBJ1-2	TGTGCCAGCGGGGGGGTCGACTATGGCTACACCTTC	CASGGVDYGYTF
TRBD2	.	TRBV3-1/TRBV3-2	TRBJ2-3	TGTGCCAGCAGCCCCGGACTAGCAGGAACAGATACGCAGTATTTT	CASSPGLAGTDTQYF
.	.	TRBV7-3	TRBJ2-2	TGTGCCAGCAGCCTTGGACTTCTTAACACCGGGGAGCTGTTTTTT	CASSLGLLNTGELFF
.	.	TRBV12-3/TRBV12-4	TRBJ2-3	TGTGCCAGCAGTCAGGCGGATACGCAGTATTTT	CASSQADTQYF
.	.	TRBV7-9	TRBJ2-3	TGTGCCAGCAGCCAATCAGATACGCAGTATTTT	CASSQSDTQYF
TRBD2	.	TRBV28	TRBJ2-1	TGTGCCAGCAGCCCCAGGGGTGGACTAGCGGGATGGAATGAGCAGTTCTTC	CASSPRGGLAGWNEQFF
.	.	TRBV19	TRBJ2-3	TGTGCCAGTAGCCCAATGGGCCCCATGGATACGCAGTATTTT	CASSPMGPMDTQYF
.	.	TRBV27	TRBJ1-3	TGTGCCAGCAAAAACTCGGGGACTGGAAACACCATATATTTT	CASKNSGTGNTIYF
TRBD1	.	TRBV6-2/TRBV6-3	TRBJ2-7	TGTGCCAGCAGCACTACCGGACAGGGACGTTACGAGCAGTACTTC	CASSTTGQGRYEQYF